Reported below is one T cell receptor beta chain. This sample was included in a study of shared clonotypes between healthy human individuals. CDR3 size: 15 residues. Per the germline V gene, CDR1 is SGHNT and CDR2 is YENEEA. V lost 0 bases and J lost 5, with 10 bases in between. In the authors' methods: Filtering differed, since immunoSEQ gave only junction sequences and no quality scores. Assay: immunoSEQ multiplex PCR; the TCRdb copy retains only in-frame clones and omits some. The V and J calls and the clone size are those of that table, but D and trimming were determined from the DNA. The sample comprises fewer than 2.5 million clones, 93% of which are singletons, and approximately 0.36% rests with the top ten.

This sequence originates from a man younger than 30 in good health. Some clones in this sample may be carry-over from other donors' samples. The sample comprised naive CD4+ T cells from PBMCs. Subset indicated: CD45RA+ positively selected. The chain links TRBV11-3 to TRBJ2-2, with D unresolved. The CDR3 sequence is CASSLDSVRTGELFF. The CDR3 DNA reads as TGTGCCAGCAGCTTAGACTCGGTGCGGACCGGGGAGCTGTTTTTT.